A single sample is the source of the 27 T cell receptor beta chains below, sequenced in a study of OX40 agonist ivuxolimab in advanced cancers. The repertoire was sequenced with immunoSEQ multiplex PCR; TCRdb's copy has only in-frame clones and lacks some. The sample lists roughly 93,000 clones, 92% occurring once. The sample was CD4+ or CD8+ T cells sorted from blood, taken in a trial of the OX40 agonist ivuxolimab. Source of these receptors: an adult with an advanced solid tumor such as melanoma, head and neck, liver or kidney cancer.

The rearrangement uses TRBV2 and TRBJ2-5; TRBD1 agrees at 8 bases. This CDR3 region has 12 residues. Trimming at V came to 5 bases and at J to 14 bases, leaving 10 bases not matched to a gene. The germline gives CDR1 SNHLY, CDR2 FYNNEI. CDR3 in amino acids: CASSLDRVKLYF. In DNA, the CDR3 is TGTGCCAGCAGTTTGGACAGGGTGAAGCTCTACTTC.

The chain links TRBV6-1 to TRBJ2-2; no definite D call. The CDR3 length is 15 residues. V lost 6 bases, J lost 2 bases, and 13 bases lay in between. The germline V gene encodes CDR1 MNHNS and CDR2 SASEGT. The CDR3 sequence is CASSAKRPNTGELFF. The CDR3 DNA is TGTGCCAGCAGCGCGAAGAGGCCCAACACCGGGGAGCTGTTTTTT.

J is TRBJ1-2 and V is TRBV6-1, with D possibly TRBD1 on 5 matching bases. This CDR3 spans 13 amino acids. Per the germline V gene, CDR1 is MNHNS and CDR2 is SASEGT. The V end was cut by 5 bases, the J end by 6 bases, with 13 bases between. The CDR3 region is CASSWQEGHGYTF. The CDR3, as DNA: TGTGCCAGCAGTTGGCAGGAGGGGCATGGCTACACCTTC.

The rearrangement links TRBV11-1 to TRBJ1-1; D ambiguous. Trimming pared 3 bases from V and 0 bases from J, leaving 8 bases between. The CDR3 extends over 14 amino acids. Germline lookup yields CDR1 SGHAT and CDR2 FQDESV (reference sequence). CDR3 nucleotide sequence: TGTGCCAGCAGCTTCTCCAACCTGAACACTGAAGCTTTCTTT. This sequence encodes CASSFSNLNTEAFF.

The rearrangement links TRBV5-6 to TRBJ1-2; D not resolved. The V and J ends lost 5 bases and 4 bases respectively, with 12 bases between them. The CDR3 runs to 13 residues. CDR1 is SGHDT, CDR2 YYEEEE, per germline. Here the CDR3 DNA reads TGTGCCAGCAGTAGAGACAATCCCTATGGCTACACCTTC. Translated, it gives CASSRDNPYGYTF.

The rearrangement uses TRBV4-2 and TRBJ1-2, with TRBD1 identical over 10 bases. CDR3 length: 15 residues. Germline values: CDR1 LGHNA, CDR2 YNFKEQ. Unmatched junction bases numbered 3, after V lost 1 base and J lost 4 bases. The chain's CDR3 is CASSQATGGSYGYTF. The CDR3 bases are TGTGCCAGCAGCCAAGCGACAGGGGGCTCCTATGGCTACACCTTC.

This clone was recorded once. The rearrangement uses TRBV6-5 and TRBJ1-6, with TRBD1 as a possible D gene (6 bases). Germline CDR1 is MNHEY and CDR2 is SVGAGI. Trimming pared 3 bases from V and 10 bases from J, leaving 16 bases between. The CDR3 has 15 residues. The CDR3 sequence is CASSYWNREGSPLHF. In DNA form, the CDR3 reads TGTGCCAGCAGTTATTGGAACAGGGAAGGATCACCCCTCCACTTT.

The chain has TRBV18 and TRBJ2-5; a weak D match, TRBD2 (6 bases). The germline V gene encodes CDR1 KGHSH and CDR2 LQKENI. The CDR3 extends over 14 amino acids. V lost 3 bases and J 4 bases, leaving 12 bases between the germline ends. The CDR3 nucleotides are TGTGCCAGCTCACCTCGGGACTCGGGAGAGACCCAGTACTTC. Translated: CASSPRDSGETQYF.

This clone was detected only a few times. The CDR3 DNA is TGTGCCAGCAGAGTTGGCAGCGGCAATCAGCCCCAGCATTTT. Its protein product is CASRVGSGNQPQHF. The chain links TRBV2 to TRBJ1-5; no clear D. The V end lost 6 bases, the J end lost 2 bases, and 11 bases lay between the germline ends. Germline CDR1 is SNHLY and CDR2 is FYNNEI. The CDR3 spans 14 residues.

The rearrangement joins TRBV5-1 to TRBJ2-6, with D uncertain. V lost 0 bases to trimming and J lost 3 bases, with 7 bases between them. Germline CDR1 SGHRS, CDR2 YFSETQ. CDR3 size: 15 residues. The CDR3 DNA is TGCGCCAGCAGCTTGGGGGGATTTGGGGCCAACGTCCTGACTTTC. Amino acid sequence: CASSLGGFGANVLTF. The whole variable domain, remainder taken from reference TRBV5-1 and TRBJ2-6, is KAGVTQTPRYLIKTRGQQVTLSCSPISGHRSVSWYQQTPGQGLQFLFEYFSETQRNKGNFPGRFSGRQFSNSRSEMNVSTLELGDSALYLCASSLGGFGANVLTFGAGSRLTVL.

V usage is TRBV5-6 and J usage is TRBJ1-4; a weak D match, TRBD1 (6 bases). V shed 0 bases and J shed 7 bases, with 13 bases lying between them. The CDR3 extends over 15 amino acids. CDR1 SGHDT and CDR2 YYEEEE come from the germline V gene. CDR3 residues: CASSLAGTTSEKLFF. The CDR3 DNA reads as TGTGCCAGCAGCTTGGCCGGGACAACTTCTGAAAAACTGTTTTTT.

The chain carries TRBV5-4 and TRBJ2-5, with 8 bases aligning to TRBD2. Germline-derived CDR1 and CDR2 are SGHNT and YYREEE (reference sequence). The trim removed 0 bases at V and 5 bases at J, leaving 9 bases unmatched. The length of the CDR3 is 16 residues. CDR3 nucleotide sequence: TGTGCCAGCAGCTTGGTGGGTAGCGGGGATCGGGAGACCCAGTACTTC. This encodes CASSLVGSGDRETQYF.

J is TRBJ2-7 and V is TRBV6-5; 7 nucleotides match TRBD1. Trimming removed 6 bases from V and 0 bases from J; junction bases left unmatched: 8. The CDR3 is 15 amino acids. Germline V gene sequence: CDR1 MNHEY, CDR2 SVGAGI. CDR3: CASRTPGQSSYEQYF. CDR3 bases: TGTGCCAGCAGAACTCCGGGACAGAGCTCCTACGAGCAGTACTTC.

V and J are TRBV18 and TRBJ2-5; D is possibly TRBD2 (5 bases). Per germline, CDR1 KGHSH and CDR2 LQKENI. V was pared by 4 bases and J by 2 bases, with 17 bases between. CDR3 length: 16 amino acids. The CDR3 spells CASSLMSPPGQETQYF. The CDR3 nucleotides read TGTGCCAGCTCACTCATGTCCCCTCCGGGACAAGAGACCCAGTACTTC.

CDR3: CASSLDLRQETQYF. The CDR3 bases are TGTGCCAGCAGCTTAGATCTAAGGCAAGAGACCCAGTACTTC. This chain connects TRBV11-2 to TRBJ2-5; D is unclear. The CDR3 loop spans 14 amino acids. V shed 0 bases and J shed 2 bases, with 7 bases lying between them. Germline values: CDR1 SGHAT, CDR2 FQNNGV.

The rearrangement uses TRBV5-8 and TRBJ2-2, with D possibly matching TRBD1 (5 bases). Trimming removed 4 bases at V and 8 bases at J, with 9 bases between. Germline V gene sequence: CDR1 SGHTS, CDR2 YDEGEE. This CDR3 comprises 12 residues. The CDR3 nucleotides read TGTGCCAGCAGCCGGACACGTGGGGAGCTGTTTTTT. Its translation: CASSRTRGELFF.

The chain links TRBV29-1 to TRBJ1-4; 7 nucleotides line up with TRBD1. There are 13 residues in the CDR3. Germline trimming cut 7 bases from V and 7 bases from J; bases unmatched to any gene: 9. The germline CDR1 and CDR2 sequences are SQVTM and ANQGSEA. The CDR3 sequence is CSAYAGGFEKLFF. The CDR3 nucleotides are TGCAGCGCCTACGCAGGGGGTTTTGAAAAACTGTTTTTT.

The DNA of the CDR3 is TGTGCCAGCAGCCCTAGGACTAGCGGAACCTACGAGCAGTACTTC. Protein: CASSPRTSGTYEQYF. The chain links TRBV6-5 to TRBJ2-7; 10 nucleotides line up with TRBD2. Trimming cost V 6 bases and J 2 bases; bases outside gene matches: 7. Per the germline V gene, CDR1 is MNHEY and CDR2 is SVGAGI. The CDR3 is made up of 15 amino acids.

J is TRBJ2-1 and V is TRBV11-3; 7 nucleotides agree with TRBD2. The CDR3 consists of 13 residues. Looked up from germline, CDR1 is SGHNT and CDR2 is YENEEA. V trimming: 5 bases; J trimming: 7 bases; junction bases outside the gene matches: 5. The CDR3 loop reads CASSHDGGNEQFF. DNA for the CDR3: TGTGCCAGCAGCCATGACGGGGGGAATGAGCAGTTCTTC.

This chain uses TRBV9 with TRBJ2-1, with D maybe TRBD1 (6 bases). From germline, CDR1 is SGDLS and CDR2 YYNGEE. V was clipped by 2 bases and J by 2 bases, with 14 bases between them. The CDR3 has 16 amino acids. The CDR3 region has the DNA TGTGCCAGCAGCGTGAGGCTACAGGGAACCTACAATGAGCAGTTCTTC. Its translation is CASSVRLQGTYNEQFF.

This clone was detected a few times. V gene TRBV6-5 combines with J gene TRBJ2-1, with 12 bases fitting TRBD1. Germline V gives CDR1 MNHEY, CDR2 SVGAGI. This CDR3 contains 15 residues. J lost 6 bases, V lost 2 bases, and 2 bases had no gene match. CDR3 region: CASSYGTGGRNEQFF. The CDR3, as DNA: TGTGCCAGCAGTTACGGGACAGGGGGCCGCAATGAGCAGTTCTTC.

CDR3 coding DNA: TGTGCCAGGGGACAGAACAATGAGCAGTTCTTC. It encodes CARGQNNEQFF. J is TRBJ2-1 and V is TRBV2; 7 positions agree with TRBD1. V lost 9 bases, J lost 5 bases, and 1 base stayed unmatched. The CDR3 sequence is 11 residues long. CDR1 is SNHLY and CDR2 is FYNNEI in the germline V gene.

This clone was seen a handful of times. V is TRBV18 and J is TRBJ1-6; D call uncertain. V shed 0 bases and J shed 9 bases, with 6 bases lying between them. The CDR3 loop spans 13 amino acids. The germline V gene has CDR1 KGHSH and CDR2 LQKENI. The CDR3 DNA sequence: TGTGCCAGCTCACCACCAGAAGGTTCACCCCTCCACTTT. Amino acid sequence: CASSPPEGSPLHF.

The V gene is TRBV7-2, the J gene TRBJ2-5; tentatively, D is TRBD1 (5 bases). There are 12 residues in the CDR3. From germline, CDR1 is SGHTA and CDR2 FQGNSA. Trimming removed 8 bases from V and 5 bases from J, with 12 bases in between. In DNA, the CDR3 is TGTGCCAGCCGCCAGGGTGTGGAGACCCAGTACTTC. Translated, it gives CASRQGVETQYF.

The chain couples TRBV5-6 to TRBJ2-4; no clear D. The germline V and J ends were trimmed by 5 bases and 1 base, with 16 bases remaining between them. The CDR3 spans 16 residues. CDR1 and CDR2 (germline): SGHDT, YYEEEE. CDR3 loop: CASRPAGLGAKNIQYF. The CDR3 DNA reads as TGTGCCAGCAGACCGGCCGGTCTGGGGGCCAAAAACATTCAGTACTTC.

The chain employs TRBV18 and TRBJ1-3, with 9 bases lining up with TRBD1. The CDR3 length is 16 residues. Per the germline V gene, CDR1 is KGHSH and CDR2 is LQKENI. Trimming at V came to 4 bases and at J to 0 bases, leaving 4 bases not matched to a gene. The CDR3 nucleotides read TGTGCCAGCTCACAAGGACAGGGGAGCTCTGGAAACACCATATATTTT. This translates into CASSQGQGSSGNTIYF.

The rearrangement uses TRBV5-1 and TRBJ2-2; D not resolved. CDR1 is SGHRS and CDR2 is YFSETQ in the germline V gene. There are 14 residues in the CDR3. V shed 0 bases and J shed 8 bases, with 11 bases lying between them. The chain's CDR3 is CASSLAWGSGELFF. The CDR3 nucleotides read TGCGCCAGCAGCTTGGCCTGGGGATCTGGGGAGCTGTTTTTT.